These 31 T cell receptor beta chains were sequenced from one sample in a study of cytomegalovirus exposure and HLA in healthy donors. The PCR was carried out with 60 Vbeta primers and 13 Jbeta primers. The data were produced by immunoSEQ multiplex PCR, yet TCRdb's version contains in-frame clones alone and is incomplete. The table lists roughly 97,000 clones, roughly 80% of them singletons. Sequenced sample: PBMCs. The receptors come from a middle-aged woman in good health and CMV-seronegative.

DNA for the CDR3: TGCGCCAGCAGCTTTTTACTGGGGGGAGGGAAGCCTGAAGCTTTCTTT. Its protein is CASSFLLGGGKPEAFF. V is TRBV5-1 and J is TRBJ1-1; a possible D gene is TRBD1 (5 bases). Per the germline V gene, CDR1 is SGHRS and CDR2 is YFSETQ. The ends were cut back, 2 bases at V and 6 bases at J, with 20 bases in the middle. This CDR3 contains 16 residues.

CDR3 bases: TGTGCCAGCACTAGAAGGGGGATCGAGCAGTACTTC. It specifies CASTRRGIEQYF. The V gene is TRBV13, the J gene TRBJ2-7; D is perhaps TRBD1 (6 bases). The V and J ends lost 7 bases and 6 bases respectively, with 13 bases between them. The germline V gene encodes CDR1 PRHDT and CDR2 FYEKMQ (reference sequence). There are 12 residues in the CDR3.

This clone was detected only once. V and J are TRBV28 and TRBJ1-4; D is uncertain. The CDR3 spans 15 residues. Germline assignment: CDR1 MDHEN and CDR2 SYDVKM. The V and J ends lost 6 bases and 7 bases respectively, with 18 bases between them. CDR3 residues: CASRTLGSWGEKLFF. The CDR3 DNA sequence: TGTGCCAGCAGGACACTAGGTAGTTGGGGTGAAAAACTGTTTTTT.

V is TRBV5-1 and J is TRBJ2-7; TRBD2 matches 8 bases. Looked up from germline, CDR1 is SGHRS and CDR2 is YFSETQ. V shed 0 bases and J 2 bases; nucleotides not matched to a gene: 7. This CDR3 region has 16 residues. This CDR3 is CASSLATSADTYEQYF. DNA for the CDR3: TGCGCCAGCAGCTTGGCGACTAGCGCCGATACCTACGAGCAGTACTTC.

The rearrangement uses TRBV29-1 and TRBJ2-5, with 9 bases lining up with TRBD1. Germline CDR1 reads SQVTM; CDR2 reads ANQGSEA. This CDR3 spans 13 amino acids. Germline trimming cut 7 bases from V and 4 bases from J; bases unmatched to any gene: 7. CDR3 region: CSGTGTGRETQYF. CDR3 in DNA: TGCAGCGGCACCGGGACAGGGAGAGAGACCCAGTACTTC.

The rearrangement joins TRBV5-6 to TRBJ1-3; D is ambiguous. The CDR3 covers 16 residues. CDR1 is SGHDT, CDR2 YYEEEE, per germline. Trimming stripped 0 bases from V and 0 bases from J, with 10 bases between. The chain's CDR3 is CASSLAMGSSGNTIYF. CDR3 nucleotide sequence: TGTGCCAGCAGCTTGGCCATGGGGAGCTCTGGAAACACCATATATTTT.

The gene calls are TRBV7-8 and TRBJ2-1; 11 bases map to TRBD2. Germline CDR1 is SGHVS and CDR2 is FQNEAQ. This CDR3 region has 20 residues. Trimming removed 5 bases from V and 4 bases from J; junction bases left unmatched: 19. The CDR3 sequence: CASSTPGTSGNRLGYNEQFF. The CDR3 region has the DNA TGTGCCAGCAGCACACCCGGGACTAGCGGTAACCGGCTAGGGTACAATGAGCAGTTCTTC. Drawing the rest from reference TRBV7-8 and TRBJ2-1, the complete variable domain is GAGVSQSPRYKVAKRGQDVALRCDPISGHVSLFWYQQALGQGPEFLTYFQNEAQLDKSGLPSDRFFAERPEGSVSTLKIQRTQQEDSAVYLCASSTPGTSGNRLGYNEQFFGPGTRLTVL.

The genes are TRBV2 and TRBJ2-7, with TRBD2 identical over 10 bases. CDR3 length: 15 residues. Germline V CDR1 and CDR2: SNHLY, FYNNEI. V dropped 6 bases and J dropped 13; count of bases not matched to a gene: 18. CDR3 sequence reads: CASRTESLYSGRPYF. The DNA of the CDR3 is TGTGCCAGCAGGACAGAAAGTCTTTATAGCGGGAGGCCATACTTC.

V is TRBV7-6 and J is TRBJ2-5; 7 nucleotides match TRBD2. V shed 4 bases, J shed 3 bases, and the junction held 5 bases outside the gene matches. This CDR3 spans 14 amino acids. CDR1 and CDR2 (germline): SGHVS, FNYEAQ. CDR3: CASSSSGGEETQYF. The DNA for the CDR3 is TGTGCCAGCAGCTCGAGTGGGGGGGAAGAGACCCAGTACTTC.

The rearrangement links TRBV10-3 to TRBJ2-1; 7 bases match TRBD2. The V segment lost 2 bases and the J segment 5 bases; nucleotides outside the gene matches: 6. CDR1 and CDR2 from the germline V gene are ENHRY and SYGVKD. The CDR3 contains 15 residues. The CDR3, as DNA: TGTGCCATCAGTGAGACCCCCGGGACTAACAATGAGCAGTTCTTC. This gives the protein CAISETPGTNNEQFF.

This chain connects TRBV19 to TRBJ2-1; 12 bases line up with TRBD1. J was trimmed by 7 bases and V by 4 bases; bases with no gene match: 8. The CDR3 is 16 residues long. CDR1 is LNHDA and CDR2 is SQIVND in the germline V gene (reference sequence). The CDR3 bases are TGTGCCAGTAGTACCCATGGGACAGGGGGCTTTAATGAGCAGTTCTTC. This gives the protein CASSTHGTGGFNEQFF.

The J gene is TRBJ1-2, the V gene TRBV4-1; D uncertain. Deletions cut 1 base from V and 3 bases from J, with 15 bases between. CDR1 and CDR2 from the germline V gene are MGHRA and YSYEKL. This CDR3 contains 16 residues. The CDR3 spells CASSQGYKRVDYGYTF. CDR3 coding DNA: TGCGCCAGCAGCCAAGGTTATAAGAGGGTAGACTATGGCTACACCTTC.

The rearrangement uses TRBV7-2 and TRBJ1-1, with D possibly being TRBD1 (5 bases). The V end lost 6 bases, the J end lost 0 bases, and 8 bases lay between the germline ends. This CDR3 contains 13 residues. Germline CDR1 is SGHTA and CDR2 is FQGNSA. The CDR3 region has the DNA TGTGCCAGCAGAGAGGACATGAACACTGAAGCTTTCTTT. This translates into CASREDMNTEAFF.

The chain carries TRBV28 and TRBJ2-3; 7 nucleotides agree with TRBD2. CDR1 and CDR2 (germline): MDHEN, SYDVKM. V shed 6 bases, J shed 6 bases, and the junction held 6 bases outside the gene matches. CDR3 length: 13 residues. CDR3 residues: CASRKVAGDTQYF. For the CDR3, the DNA is TGTGCCAGCAGAAAGGTAGCGGGCGATACGCAGTATTTT.

V gene TRBV28 combines with J gene TRBJ2-2, with 7 bases identical to TRBD1. With 6 bases clipped from V and 2 bases from J, the junction kept 9 bases outside the gene matches. Per germline, CDR1 MDHEN and CDR2 SYDVKM. The CDR3 runs 16 residues. Here the CDR3 DNA reads TGTGCCAGCAGCCGACGGGGACAGATCAACACCGGGGAGCTGTTTTTT. Amino acid sequence: CASSRRGQINTGELFF.

The chain employs TRBV19 and TRBJ2-5; the match to TRBD1 covers 9 bases. V gave up 3 bases and J gave up 4 bases; unmatched junction bases: 6. CDR3 size: 15 residues. CDR1 is LNHDA and CDR2 is SQIVND in the germline V gene (reference sequence). The CDR3 here is CASSMVDRGGETQYF. The CDR3 DNA is TGTGCCAGTAGTATGGTGGACAGGGGTGGAGAGACCCAGTACTTC.

The rearrangement joins TRBV2 to TRBJ2-2; a possible D gene is TRBD1 (5 bases). From germline, CDR1 is SNHLY and CDR2 FYNNEI. The V gene lost 2 bases and the J gene lost 2 bases, with 6 bases spanning the gap. The CDR3 loop spans 14 amino acids. The CDR3 nucleotides read TGTGCCAGCAGTGAAACAGGCAACACCGGGGAGCTGTTTTTT. This translates into CASSETGNTGELFF.

There are a few counts of this clone. V usage is TRBV5-6 and J usage is TRBJ2-5; TRBD1 aligns across 10 bases. The CDR3 covers 15 residues. Germline V gene lookup returns CDR1 SGHDT and CDR2 YYEEEE. V shed 0 bases and J 5 bases; nucleotides not matched to a gene: 4. CDR3 sequence reads: CASSLGQGAGETQYF. In nucleotides, the CDR3 is TGTGCCAGCAGCTTGGGACAGGGGGCAGGGGAGACCCAGTACTTC.

J is TRBJ2-7 and V is TRBV10-3; 12 bases fit TRBD1. After removal of 4 bases from V and 6 bases from J, the junction contained 13 bases not matched to a gene. Germline lookup yields CDR1 ENHRY and CDR2 SYGVKD. The CDR3 runs to 17 residues. The CDR3 loop is CAISGSPRDRGLFEQYF. The CDR3 DNA reads as TGTGCCATCAGTGGAAGCCCCCGGGACAGGGGGCTGTTCGAGCAGTACTTC.

The chain is built from TRBV27 and TRBJ1-2; D unresolved. The CDR3 is 18 amino acids. Germline V lookup: CDR1 MNHEY, CDR2 SMNVEV (reference sequence). The V end lost 9 bases, the J end lost 0 bases, and 26 bases lay between the germline ends. CDR3 residues: CASFHPSTTLIANYGYTF. CDR3 coding DNA: TGTGCCAGTTTTCATCCCTCCACGACACTTATAGCTAACTATGGCTACACCTTC.

The rearrangement links TRBV28 to TRBJ1-5; D possibly corresponds to TRBD1 (5 bases). V was trimmed by 8 bases and J by 4 bases, leaving 15 bases between them. The CDR3 spans 14 residues. CDR1 and CDR2 (germline): MDHEN, SYDVKM. CDR3 region: CASGSREGNQPQHF. CDR3 nucleotides: TGTGCCAGCGGGTCCAGGGAGGGGAATCAGCCCCAGCATTTT.

V usage is TRBV14 and J usage is TRBJ2-1, with TRBD2 matching over 16 bases. After removal of 4 bases from V and 10 bases from J, the junction contained 7 bases not matched to a gene. The CDR3 length is 16 residues. Germline assignment: CDR1 SGHDN and CDR2 FVKESK. The CDR3 DNA is TGTGCCAGCAGCCTACTGGGACTAGCGGGAGGGGCAGAGCAGTTCTTC. As protein: CASSLLGLAGGAEQFF. Complete variable domain (other parts from reference TRBV14 and TRBJ2-1): EAGVTQFPSHSVIEKGQTVTLRCDPISGHDNLYWYRRVMGKEIKFLLHFVKESKQDESGMPNNRFLAERTGGTYSTLKVQPAELEDSGVYFCASSLLGLAGGAEQFFGPGTRLTVL.

This clone has only one observation. The V gene is TRBV4-1, the J gene TRBJ2-5, with 7 positions matching TRBD2. V dropped 0 bases and J dropped 5; count of bases not matched to a gene: 21. The CDR3 is 20 residues long. Looked up from germline, CDR1 is MGHRA and CDR2 is YSYEKL. The CDR3: CASSQDFDGRSRSPRETQYF. The CDR3 nucleotides are TGCGCCAGCAGCCAAGACTTCGACGGGAGGAGTCGTAGTCCTCGGGAGACCCAGTACTTC.

Concerning this clone itself: A read error may produce the germline difference seen at one junction end. The chain has TRBV7-9 and TRBJ1-1; a weak D match, TRBD1 (6 bases). Per germline, CDR1 SEHNR and CDR2 FQNEAQ (reference sequence). The CDR3 contains 17 residues. The CDR3 here is CSSSPFGKQGPYTEAFF. The CDR3 nucleotides read TGTTCCAGCAGCCCCTTCGGCAAACAGGGTCCGTACACTGAAGCTTTCTTT.

The V call is TRBV7-9, the J call TRBJ2-3; TRBD2 might be the D (5 bases). This CDR3 contains 13 residues. The germline V gene has CDR1 SEHNR and CDR2 FQNEAQ (reference sequence). V gave up 8 bases and J gave up 2 bases, with 11 bases separating them. CDR3 bases: TGTGCCAGCTTGGACGACTACACAGATACGCAGTATTTT. Its translation: CASLDDYTDTQYF. Using reference TRBV7-9 and TRBJ2-3 for the parts outside the CDR3, the full variable domain is DTGVSQNPRHKITKRGQNVTFRCDPISEHNRLYWYRQTLGQGPEFLTYFQNEAQLEKSRLLSDRFSAERPKGSFSTLEIQRTEQGDSAMYLCASLDDYTDTQYFGPGTRLTVL.

The chain combines TRBV9 with TRBJ2-1; tentatively, D is TRBD2 (6 bases). The ends were cut back, 4 bases at V and 9 bases at J, with 20 bases in the middle. The germline CDR1 and CDR2 sequences are SGDLS and YYNGEE. The CDR3 is 15 amino acids. The CDR3 here is CASSQVGTGLGEQFF. The DNA for the CDR3 is TGTGCCAGCAGCCAAGTAGGGACGGGACTGGGTGAGCAGTTCTTC.

The chain has TRBV19 and TRBJ1-1; TRBD1 matches at 9 bases. There are 13 residues in the CDR3. V gave up 5 bases and J gave up 5 bases; unmatched junction bases: 3. CDR1 is LNHDA, CDR2 SQIVND, per germline (reference sequence). The CDR3 nucleotides read TGTGCCAGTAGTCACAGGGGGCAAACTGAAGCTTTCTTT. It codes for CASSHRGQTEAFF.

This sequence joins TRBV7-3 and TRBJ2-2; 13 bases are a match to TRBD2. Germline V lookup: CDR1 SGHTA, CDR2 FQGTGA. The CDR3 covers 16 residues. The trim removed 5 bases at V and 5 bases at J, leaving 5 bases unmatched. This chain's CDR3 is CASSQPGLAGTGELFF. The CDR3, as DNA: TGTGCCAGCAGCCAGCCGGGACTAGCGGGGACCGGGGAGCTGTTTTTT. Combining the CDR3 with reference TRBV7-3 and TRBJ2-2 gives the whole variable domain GAGVSQTPSNKVTEKGKYVELRCDPISGHTALYWYRQSLGQGPEFLIYFQGTGAADDSGLPNDRFFAVRPEGSVSTLKIQRTERGDSAVYLCASSQPGLAGTGELFFGEGSRLTVL.

This chain uses TRBV28 with TRBJ2-5; 7 bases align to TRBD2. From germline, CDR1 is MDHEN and CDR2 SYDVKM. The CDR3 has 14 amino acids. The J segment lost 3 bases and the V segment lost 6 bases, leaving 7 bases of the junction unmatched. CDR3 bases: TGTGCCAGCAGCTCGGGGGACTATGAAGAGACCCAGTACTTC. It encodes CASSSGDYEETQYF. The entire variable domain, with the rest obtained from reference TRBV28 and TRBJ2-5, is as follows: DVKVTQSSRYLVKRTGEKVFLECVQDMDHENMFWYRQDPGLGLRLIYFSYDVKMKEKGDIPEGYSVSREKKERFSLILESASTNQTSMYLCASSSGDYEETQYFGPGTRLLVL.

The V and J genes are TRBV6-5 and TRBJ1-4; 8 bases fit TRBD1. With 6 bases clipped from V and 7 bases from J, the junction kept 7 bases outside the gene matches. Germline CDR1 reads MNHEY; CDR2 reads SVGAGI. This CDR3 region has 14 residues. Written as DNA, the CDR3 is TGTGCCAGCAGAGAACAGGGGGGGAGTGAAAAACTGTTTTTT. It codes for CASREQGGSEKLFF.

The chain is built from TRBV27 and TRBJ1-5; D is unresolved. V lost 4 bases to trimming and J lost 0 bases, with 7 bases between them. The germline gives CDR1 MNHEY, CDR2 SMNVEV (reference sequence). This CDR3 has 14 amino acids. CDR3 in DNA: TGTGCCAGCAGTTGGAGATATAGCAATCAGCCCCAGCATTTT. Protein: CASSWRYSNQPQHF.